This T cell receptor beta chain was profiled in a study of spatial heterogeneity in lung cancer. Study-wide background: Within raw reads, each unique TCR and UMI combination appeared on average more than ten times.

Documented time point: sample taken at primary tumor resection. Sequencing of whole RNA from tumor, nontumor lung or frozen PBMC involved no sorting. MiXCR, applied by TCRdb to the 5' RACE reads, yields one record per CDR3 protein. This table has about 27,000 distinct CDR3 sequences, around 7.5% appearing once. This CDR3 comprises 16 residues. The ends were cut back, 0 bases at V and 3 bases at J, with 11 bases in the middle. The germline CDR1 and CDR2 sequences are LGHNA and YNFKEQ. Study-wide points: Tumor mutation counts were tracked by expanded intratumoral alpha and beta TCR counts. Of tumor T cells, an estimated coverage of around 6.8% was reached for alpha chains and about 14% for beta chains.

This clonotype was recorded many times. Its target is unknown. This clonotype originated in a male donor with early-stage non-small cell lung cancer. The rearrangement joins TRBV4-2 to TRBJ2-2; tentatively, D is TRBD1 (6 bases). Sequenced material: lung tumor tissue, taken at surgery. The CDR3 sequence: CASSQEGGHYTGELFF. The DNA of the CDR3 is TGTGCCAGCAGCCAAGAAGGGGGACACTACACCGGGGAGCTGTTTTTT.